This TCR beta chain appears in the sequencing data of a study of blood T cell repertoires in COVID-19. CDR3 length equals 16 residues. The ends lost 0 bases at V and 5 bases at J; junction bases unmatched: 6. Germline assignment: CDR1 LGHNA and CDR2 YSLEER. The method was immunoSEQ multiplex PCR; TCRdb's version includes in-frame clones alone and lacks a portion of them. The sample lists hundreds of thousands of clones, roughly 89% seen once, with roughly 1% in the top ten. Sequenced sample: peripheral blood. This receptor was taken from a woman aged 40 to 50 with COVID-19, enrolled during active disease. The rearrangement uses TRBV4-3 and TRBJ2-2; TRBD1 matches at 7 bases. Written as DNA, the CDR3 is TGCGCCAGCAGCCAAGATAGGCACAGGGGAACCGGGGAGCTGTTTTTT. It is translated as CASSQDRHRGTGELFF.